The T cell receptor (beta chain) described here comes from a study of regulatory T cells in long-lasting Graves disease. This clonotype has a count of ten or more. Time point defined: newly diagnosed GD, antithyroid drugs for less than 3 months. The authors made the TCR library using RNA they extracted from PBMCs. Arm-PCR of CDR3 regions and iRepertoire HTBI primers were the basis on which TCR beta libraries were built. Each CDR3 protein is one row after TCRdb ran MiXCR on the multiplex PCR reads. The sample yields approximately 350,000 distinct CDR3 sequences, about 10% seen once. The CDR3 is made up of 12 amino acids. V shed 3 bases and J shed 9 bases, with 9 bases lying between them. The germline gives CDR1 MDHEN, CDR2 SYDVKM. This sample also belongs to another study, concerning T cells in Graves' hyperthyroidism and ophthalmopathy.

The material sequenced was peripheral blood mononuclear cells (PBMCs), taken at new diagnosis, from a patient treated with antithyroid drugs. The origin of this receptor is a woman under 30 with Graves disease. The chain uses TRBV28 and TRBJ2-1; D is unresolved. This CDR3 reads CASSLVAGEQFF. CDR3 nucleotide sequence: TGTGCCAGCAGTTTGGTAGCAGGTGAGCAGTTCTTC.